A single sample gave rise to the 26 T cell receptor beta chains below, sequenced in a study of shared clonotypes between healthy human individuals. Clones were sequenced by immunoSEQ multiplex PCR, and TCRdb holds only the in-frame ones, with some missing. The data show about 1,800,000 clones, less than 95% seen once. CD45RO-negative, CCR7-selected cells formed the naive CD8 fraction, which excluded terminally differentiated effector memory CD45RA+ cells. Material for sequencing was naive CD8+ T cells sorted from blood. Source of these receptors: a man younger than 30 in good health.

The chain recombines TRBV10-3 with TRBJ2-2; D is undetermined. This CDR3 is 15 amino acids long. Trimming took 8 bases from V and 0 from J, leaving 13 bases between them. CDR1 ENHRY and CDR2 SYGVKD come from the germline V gene. The CDR3 coding sequence is TGTGCCATCCCCTTACACCGTGCGAACACCGGGGAGCTGTTTTTT. It specifies CAIPLHRANTGELFF.

The chain links TRBV5-6 to TRBJ2-7; D gene unclear. The CDR3 contains 14 residues. Germline values: CDR1 SGHDT, CDR2 YYEEEE. V shed 0 bases and J shed 1 base, with 8 bases lying between them. The chain's CDR3 is CASSLGQESYEQYF. The DNA of the CDR3 is TGTGCCAGCAGCTTGGGTCAGGAATCCTACGAGCAGTACTTC.

The chain links TRBV27 to TRBJ2-5, with TRBD2 matching over 12 bases. Germline trimming cut 1 base from V and 3 bases from J; bases unmatched to any gene: 3. CDR3 length equals 16 residues. Germline loops: CDR1 MNHEY, CDR2 SMNVEV (reference sequence). The CDR3 nucleotides read TGTGCCAGCAGTTTATTCCTAGCGGGAGGGAAAGAGACCCAGTACTTC. Translating it yields CASSLFLAGGKETQYF.

The chain joins TRBV29-1 to TRBJ2-7; no definite D call. CDR3 length equals 12 residues. The V gene lost 3 bases and the J gene lost 1 base, with 7 bases spanning the gap. Per the germline V gene, CDR1 is SQVTM and CDR2 is ANQGSEA. CDR3 coding DNA: TGCAGCGTTGATGGGGATTCCTACGAGCAGTACTTC. Its translation is CSVDGDSYEQYF.

As DNA, the CDR3 is TGTGCCAGCAGCCAGGGGACAACGAACTATGGCTACACCTTC. Its protein is CASSQGTTNYGYTF. The J gene is TRBJ1-2, the V gene TRBV9, with D perhaps matching TRBD1 (6 bases). This CDR3 is 14 amino acids long. Deletions cut 4 bases from V and 2 bases from J, with 12 bases between. Germline V gene sequence: CDR1 SGDLS, CDR2 YYNGEE. The full variable domain, with the rest looked up from reference TRBV9 and TRBJ1-2, is DSGVTQTPKHLITATGQRVTLRCSPRSGDLSVYWYQQSLDQGLQFLIQYYNGEERAKGNILERFSAQQFPDLHSELNLSSLELGDSALYFCASSQGTTNYGYTFGSGTRLTVV.

The chain employs TRBV9 and TRBJ1-1; D not resolved. The CDR3 has 15 amino acids. V lost 4 bases, J lost 2 bases, and 15 bases lay in between. The germline V gene encodes CDR1 SGDLS and CDR2 YYNGEE. In DNA, the CDR3 is TGTGCCAGCAGCCCCTCTTTATCGGTCAACACTGAAGCTTTCTTT. Amino acid sequence: CASSPSLSVNTEAFF. The full variable domain, its missing parts supplied by reference TRBV9 and TRBJ1-1, is DSGVTQTPKHLITATGQRVTLRCSPRSGDLSVYWYQQSLDQGLQFLIQYYNGEERAKGNILERFSAQQFPDLHSELNLSSLELGDSALYFCASSPSLSVNTEAFFGQGTRLTVV.

The J gene is TRBJ2-7, the V gene TRBV14, with D perhaps matching TRBD2 (5 bases). Deletions cut 1 base from V and 2 bases from J, with 9 bases between. From germline, CDR1 is SGHDN and CDR2 FVKESK. This CDR3 has 14 amino acids. CDR3 sequence reads: CASSQGSGPYEQYF. The CDR3 nucleotides are TGTGCCAGCAGCCAAGGCAGCGGACCCTACGAGCAGTACTTC. Together with reference TRBV14 and TRBJ2-7, the CDR3 gives the full variable domain: EAGVTQFPSHSVIEKGQTVTLRCDPISGHDNLYWYRRVMGKEIKFLLHFVKESKQDESGMPNNRFLAERTGGTYSTLKVQPAELEDSGVYFCASSQGSGPYEQYFGPGTRLTVT.

V gene TRBV5-4 combines with J gene TRBJ2-1; possible D gene TRBD1, 5 bases. Germline CDR1 reads SGHNT; CDR2 reads YYREEE (reference sequence). Trimming shortened V by 0 bases and J by 4 bases, and 14 bases separated the two germline ends. CDR3 size: 16 residues. In DNA, the CDR3 is TGTGCCAGCAGCTTGGTTCCGACAGAGAATTACAATGAGCAGTTCTTC. Translating it yields CASSLVPTENYNEQFF.

V and J are TRBV9 and TRBJ2-7; D gene unclear. The CDR3 runs to 13 residues. V was shortened by 0 bases and J by 2 bases, with 6 bases between the two germline ends. Germline V gives CDR1 SGDLS, CDR2 YYNGEE. CDR3 residues: CASSVATTYEQYF. CDR3 nucleotide sequence: TGTGCCAGCAGCGTAGCTACTACCTACGAGCAGTACTTC.

V usage is TRBV9 and J usage is TRBJ2-1; the D call may be TRBD1 or TRBD2 (5 bases each). This CDR3 has 15 residues. The germline V and J ends were trimmed by 3 bases and 4 bases, with 14 bases remaining between them. CDR1 and CDR2 from the germline V gene are SGDLS and YYNGEE. CDR3 nucleotide sequence: TGTGCCAGCAGCGAGTGGGGGACCACTTACAATGAGCAGTTCTTC. This translates into CASSEWGTTYNEQFF.

The chain links TRBV11-2 to TRBJ1-2; maybe TRBD1 (5 bases). Germline V gene data show CDR1 as SGHAT and CDR2 as FQNNGV. The CDR3 has 14 residues. V dropped 5 bases and J dropped 4 bases, with 14 bases sitting between them. Written as DNA, the CDR3 is TGTGCCAGCAGCCAAGGGCAGGGCTTCTATGGCTACACCTTC. Residues: CASSQGQGFYGYTF.

The V gene is TRBV6-5, the J gene TRBJ1-1, with D possibly matching TRBD1 (6 bases). The CDR3 is 15 amino acids. CDR1 MNHEY and CDR2 SVGAGI come from the germline V gene. V was trimmed by 3 bases and J by 2 bases, leaving 13 bases between them. The CDR3 sequence: CASSYVVGTNTEAFF. The CDR3 bases are TGTGCCAGCAGTTATGTTGTCGGGACAAACACTGAAGCTTTCTTT.

The V and J genes are TRBV28 and TRBJ2-7; D call uncertain. From germline, CDR1 is MDHEN and CDR2 SYDVKM. CDR3 length: 17 residues. V shed 5 bases and J shed 0 bases, with 20 bases lying between them. Here the CDR3 DNA reads TGTGCCAGCAGTCACCCTAACCCTACTTTAAGCTCCTACGAGCAGTACTTC. Protein sequence: CASSHPNPTLSSYEQYF.

The chain employs TRBV29-1 and TRBJ1-5; tentative D call: TRBD1 (5 bases). The germline CDR1 and CDR2 sequences are SQVTM and ANQGSEA. V was clipped by 1 base and J by 5 bases, with 9 bases between them. The CDR3 extends over 13 amino acids. The CDR3 bases are TGCAGCGTTGAAGTTTCGGGGGATCAGCCCCAGCATTTT. Translating gives CSVEVSGDQPQHF.

J is TRBJ1-1 and V is TRBV7-9; possibly TRBD1 for D (5 bases). V was cut by 1 base and J by 0 bases, with 15 bases left in between. The CDR3 is 17 residues long. The V gene's germline CDR1 is SEHNR and CDR2 FQNEAQ (reference sequence). This CDR3 is CASSLEAGRGMNTEAFF. The DNA of the CDR3 is TGTGCCAGCAGCTTAGAGGCAGGGAGGGGCATGAACACTGAAGCTTTCTTT.

J is TRBJ2-7 and V is TRBV18; D is undetermined. The CDR3 runs 13 residues. Between the trimmed V and J ends, which lost 2 bases and 6 bases, there was a span of 11 bases. The germline V gene has CDR1 KGHSH and CDR2 LQKENI. This chain's CDR3 is CASSPVAGLEQYF. The CDR3 nucleotides read TGTGCCAGCTCACCAGTTGCAGGTCTCGAGCAGTACTTC.

J is TRBJ2-2 and V is TRBV27; D is unclear. V lost 0 bases and J lost 3, with 2 bases in between. Germline assignment: CDR1 MNHEY and CDR2 SMNVEV (reference sequence). This CDR3 spans 13 amino acids. The chain's CDR3 is CASSLSDTGELFF. CDR3 DNA: TGTGCCAGCAGTTTATCGGACACCGGGGAGCTGTTTTTT.

Notes on this clone: The same CDR3 is also encoded by other DNA sequences in this sample. This chain joins TRBV27 and TRBJ1-1; D not resolved. The germline gives CDR1 MNHEY, CDR2 SMNVEV (reference sequence). V gave up 2 bases and J gave up 1 base, with 8 bases separating them. The CDR3 sequence is 14 residues long. The CDR3: CASSLGQRNTEAFF. In DNA form, the CDR3 reads TGTGCCAGCAGTTTAGGGCAGAGGAACACTGAAGCTTTCTTT.

This clone was counted once. The chain combines TRBV11-2 with TRBJ2-7; D not resolved. The CDR3 is made up of 14 amino acids. Trimming left V 1 base short and J 4 bases short, with 11 bases between. CDR1 and CDR2 (germline): SGHAT, FQNNGV. The CDR3 region is CASSLVKQIYEQYF. The DNA for the CDR3 is TGTGCCAGCAGCTTAGTGAAGCAGATTTACGAGCAGTACTTC.

Notes on this clone: The same CDR3 is also encoded by other DNA sequences in this sample. This chain connects TRBV10-3 to TRBJ2-7; D is possibly TRBD2 (5 bases). V dropped 3 bases and J dropped 1 base, with 10 bases sitting between them. The CDR3 has 14 amino acids. Germline V lookup: CDR1 ENHRY, CDR2 SYGVKD. The CDR3 DNA follows: TGTGCCATCAGTGACACGGGGTCTTCCTACGAGCAGTACTTC. Translation gives CAISDTGSSYEQYF.

The genes are TRBV7-8 and TRBJ1-1; the D is unclear. Germline V gene lookup returns CDR1 SGHVS and CDR2 FQNEAQ. This CDR3 has 12 amino acids. V lost 4 bases, J lost 2 bases, and 5 bases lay in between. The chain's CDR3 is CASSWPNTEAFF. CDR3 coding DNA: TGTGCCAGCAGCTGGCCCAACACTGAAGCTTTCTTT. Full variable domain (outside the CDR3, taken from reference TRBV7-8 and TRBJ1-1): GAGVSQSPRYKVAKRGQDVALRCDPISGHVSLFWYQQALGQGPEFLTYFQNEAQLDKSGLPSDRFFAERPEGSVSTLKIQRTQQEDSAVYLCASSWPNTEAFFGQGTRLTVV.

The chain has TRBV7-9 and TRBJ1-6; unclear D gene. Germline CDR1 reads SEHNR; CDR2 reads FQNEAQ (reference sequence). This CDR3 contains 12 residues. V was shortened by 3 bases and J by 10 bases, with 7 bases between the two germline ends. DNA for the CDR3: TGTGCCAGCAGCTTCGGGGAATCACCCCTCCACTTT. It codes for CASSFGESPLHF.

On this clone itself: Other DNA sequences in this specimen translate into the identical CDR3. This sequence joins TRBV9 and TRBJ2-1; no definite D call. Trimming removed 2 bases at V and 5 bases at J, with 8 bases between. This CDR3 is 13 amino acids long. CDR1 SGDLS and CDR2 YYNGEE come from the germline V gene. The DNA for the CDR3 is TGTGCCAGCAGCGTTGGCTCTGACAATGAGCAGTTCTTC. This translates into CASSVGSDNEQFF.

The rearrangement joins TRBV27 to TRBJ2-7; 9 positions match TRBD2. The CDR3 extends over 13 amino acids. Germline V gene sequence: CDR1 MNHEY, CDR2 SMNVEV (reference sequence). The ends lost 8 bases at V and 1 base at J; junction bases unmatched: 3. CDR3 in DNA: TGTGCCAGCGCTAGCGGGATGTCCTACGAGCAGTACTTC. It encodes CASASGMSYEQYF.

A note on this clone: Other DNA sequences from this sample encode an identical CDR3 as well. The rearrangement joins TRBV6-5 to TRBJ1-1, with 9 positions matching TRBD1. This CDR3 spans 14 amino acids. The V segment lost 6 bases and the J segment 4 bases; nucleotides outside the gene matches: 6. The germline V gene encodes CDR1 MNHEY and CDR2 SVGAGI. CDR3 bases: TGTGCCAGCAGCTACAGGGGGCTGGGCACTGAAGCTTTCTTT. Its protein is CASSYRGLGTEAFF.

The chain combines TRBV2 with TRBJ1-1; possible D gene TRBD1, 6 bases. The germline V gene has CDR1 SNHLY and CDR2 FYNNEI. This CDR3 region has 17 residues. The V end was cut by 6 bases, the J end by 1 base, with 21 bases between. CDR3 sequence: CASSVGVDRPENTEAFF. The CDR3 nucleotides read TGTGCCAGCAGCGTCGGTGTCGACAGGCCCGAGAACACTGAAGCTTTCTTT.